Listed here are 15 T cell receptor beta chains from one sample, sequenced in a study of T cells in Graves' hyperthyroidism and ophthalmopathy. The investigators amplified TCR beta CDR3 regions from RNA transcripts. Carried out on the TCR CDR3, a first-round RT-PCR used the HTBI primer set. TCRdb re-analysed the multiplex PCR reads in MiXCR, keeping a single row per CDR3 protein. The sample gives some 500,000 distinct CDR3 sequences, approximately 14% of which show up once; around 17% is in the top ten. Input material: blood. The receptors come from a woman aged 18-30 years with Graves' hyperthyroidism.

V is TRBV7-2 and J is TRBJ2-7; 12 bases line up with TRBD1. CDR3 length equals 14 residues. With 7 bases clipped from V and 6 bases from J, the junction kept 7 bases outside the gene matches. The germline V gene encodes CDR1 SGHTA and CDR2 FQGNSA. The DNA of the CDR3 is TGTGCCAGCATCCGCGGGACAGGGGGCGGCGAGCAGTACTTC. This codes for CASIRGTGGGEQYF.

This clonotype was detected ten times or more. The gene calls are TRBV20-1 and TRBJ2-1; 8 positions match TRBD2. The CDR3 totals 14 residues. The germline CDR1 and CDR2 sequences are DFQATT and SNEGSKA (reference sequence). Unmatched junction bases numbered 7, after V lost 4 bases and J lost 5 bases. The CDR3 is CSATGLATNNEQFF. DNA of the CDR3: TGCAGTGCTACCGGACTAGCTACCAACAATGAGCAGTTCTTC.

At least ten counts were recorded for this clonotype. This sequence joins TRBV6-1 and TRBJ2-1; weak D call: TRBD2 (5 bases). V was clipped by 8 bases and J by 4 bases, with 15 bases between them. There are 14 residues in the CDR3. Germline V gene sequence: CDR1 MNHNS, CDR2 SASEGT. This CDR3 is CASGGSTLYNEQFF. DNA for the CDR3: TGTGCCAGCGGTGGGAGTACATTATACAATGAGCAGTTCTTC.

V is TRBV11-2 and J is TRBJ2-7; 8 bases match TRBD2. V dropped 5 bases and J dropped 6; count of bases not matched to a gene: 9. This CDR3 has 14 amino acids. The V gene's germline CDR1 is SGHAT and CDR2 FQNNGV. The CDR3 DNA follows: TGTGCCAGCAGCCCCAGCGGGAGTACAAGCGAGCAGTACTTC. Amino acids: CASSPSGSTSEQYF.

On this clonotype: It may be a read error: a sequence one base away is much more abundant. This CDR3 reads CASSPRDRTGLEQYV. DNA for the CDR3: TGTGCCAGCTCACCCCGGGACAGGACAGGGCTCGAGCAGTACGTC. The chain couples TRBV18 to TRBJ2-7; 8 nucleotides match TRBD1. Germline V gene sequence: CDR1 KGHSH, CDR2 LQKENI. Trimming cost V 3 bases and J 6 bases; bases outside gene matches: 10. The CDR3 loop spans 15 amino acids.

The chain couples TRBV7-3 to TRBJ2-3, with a possible D match to TRBD2 (6 bases). The V gene's germline CDR1 is SGHTA and CDR2 FQGTGA. V was shortened by 5 bases and J by 0 bases, with 15 bases between the two germline ends. This CDR3 has 16 residues. The CDR3 region is CASSLSYGTSTDTQYF. CDR3 in DNA: TGTGCCAGCAGCCTAAGCTACGGGACTAGCACAGATACGCAGTATTTT. Combining the CDR3 with reference TRBV7-3 and TRBJ2-3 gives the whole variable domain GAGVSQTPSNKVTEKGKYVELRCDPISGHTALYWYRQSLGQGPEFLIYFQGTGAADDSGLPNDRFFAVRPEGSVSTLKIQRTERGDSAVYLCASSLSYGTSTDTQYFGPGTRLTVL.

This clonotype was counted between two and nine times. The chain employs TRBV4-1 and TRBJ2-3; 11 bases are shared with TRBD2. Germline V gene lookup returns CDR1 MGHRA and CDR2 YSYEKL. Losses at the gene ends were 0 bases for V and 3 bases for J; bases not matched to a gene: 2. This CDR3 has 16 amino acids. CDR3 sequence reads: CASSQDPSGRTDTQYF. Here the CDR3 DNA reads TGCGCCAGCAGCCAAGATCCTAGCGGGAGGACAGATACGCAGTATTTT.

V and J are TRBV7-9 and TRBJ2-1, with D uncertain. Germline assignment: CDR1 SEHNR and CDR2 FQNEAQ (reference sequence). V lost 5 bases and J lost 5, with 16 bases in between. There are 15 residues in the CDR3. CDR3 DNA: TGTGCCAGCAGCCCGCCTTGGTGGAGAGACAATGAGCAGTTCTTC. Protein: CASSPPWWRDNEQFF.

In this sample, this clonotype turned up many times. V and J are TRBV6-1 and TRBJ2-3; D uncertain. V was cut by 5 bases and J by 0 bases, with 9 bases left in between. Germline lookup yields CDR1 MNHNS and CDR2 SASEGT. This CDR3 contains 14 residues. The CDR3 sequence: CASSYRRSTDTQYF. The CDR3 DNA reads as TGTGCCAGCAGTTACCGACGGAGCACAGATACGCAGTATTTT.

The V and J genes are TRBV29-1 and TRBJ1-1, with 8 bases identical to TRBD1. There are 13 residues in the CDR3. Germline CDR1 SQVTM, CDR2 ANQGSEA. The CDR3 sequence: CTSDRAIYTEAFF. In DNA form, the CDR3 reads TGCACCTCGGACAGGGCAATTTACACTGAAGCTTTCTTT.

The chain employs TRBV29-1 and TRBJ2-2; 9 nucleotides line up with TRBD2. V shed 7 bases, J shed 6 bases, and the junction held 9 bases outside the gene matches. Germline CDR1 is SQVTM and CDR2 is ANQGSEA. CDR3 length: 14 residues. CDR3 sequence (DNA): TGCAGCGCAGGTAGCGGGAGAGGTGCCGGGGAGCTGTTTTTT. Residues: CSAGSGRGAGELFF.

The chain links TRBV14 to TRBJ2-7, with 7 nucleotides matching TRBD2. The CDR3 covers 13 residues. Germline-derived CDR1 and CDR2 are SGHDN and FVKESK. CDR3: CPTRGREPYEQYF. CDR3 DNA: TGTCCCACGCGGGGGAGAGAGCCCTACGAGCAGTACTTC.

This clonotype was detected a few times. The chain joins TRBV6-1 to TRBJ2-7; maybe TRBD1 (5 bases). In germline, CDR1 is MNHNS, CDR2 SASEGT. V was clipped by 2 bases and J by 2 bases, with 13 bases between them. The CDR3 loop spans 15 amino acids. The DNA of the CDR3 is TGTGCCAGCAGTGAAAAGGATAGGGGTCCCTACGAGCAGTACTTC. Protein: CASSEKDRGPYEQYF.

At least ten counts were recorded for this clonotype. This rearrangement joins TRBV6-1 to TRBJ2-7, with a tentative D call TRBD2 (5 bases). This CDR3 has 17 amino acids. V lost 3 bases to trimming and J lost 4 bases, with 22 bases between them. Germline lookup yields CDR1 MNHNS and CDR2 SASEGT. The CDR3 bases are TGTGCCAGCAGTGAGAAAAGTTGGTCTAGAGGGCGATACGAGCAGTACGTC. Its translation is CASSEKSWSRGRYEQYV.

This clonotype was counted a few times. This chain's CDR3 is CASSSDRGLGGYTF. The CDR3, as DNA: TGCGCCAGCAGCTCGGACAGGGGGCTGGGTGGCTACACCTTC. The chain uses TRBV5-1 and TRBJ1-2; TRBD1 aligns across 11 bases. The CDR3 consists of 14 residues. CDR1 and CDR2 from the germline V gene are SGHRS and YFSETQ. The trim removed 3 bases at V and 7 bases at J, leaving 5 bases unmatched.